A single sample is the source of the 27 T cell receptor beta chains below, sequenced in a study of OX40 agonist ivuxolimab in advanced cancers. Sequencing was performed with immunoSEQ multiplex PCR; in TCRdb, only in-frame clones are kept and a portion is missing. The profile covers approximately 81,000 clones, with more than 85% appearing a single time and approximately 0.93% taken by the ten largest. The sample in question was CD4+ or CD8+ T cells sorted from blood, obtained in a trial of the OX40 agonist ivuxolimab. These TCRs come from an adult with an advanced solid tumor such as melanoma, head and neck, liver or kidney cancer.

This chain uses TRBV6-5 with TRBJ2-7; 9 nucleotides align to TRBD2. This CDR3 contains 13 residues. With V trimmed by 7 bases and J by 5 bases, 6 bases remained unmatched. CDR1 MNHEY and CDR2 SVGAGI come from the germline V gene. The DNA for the CDR3 is TGTGCCAGCACCCTGACTAGCGGCCACGAGCAGTACTTC. Translation: CASTLTSGHEQYF.

This clone has only one observation. The chain combines TRBV2 with TRBJ1-4, with 10 nucleotides matching TRBD1. V dropped 4 bases and J dropped 8; count of bases not matched to a gene: 7. Per germline, CDR1 SNHLY and CDR2 FYNNEI. The CDR3 is made up of 15 amino acids. For the CDR3, the DNA is TGTGCCAGCAGTGGGACAGGGGGAGTAAGGGAAAAACTGTTTTTT. Protein: CASSGTGGVREKLFF.

The rearrangement joins TRBV2 to TRBJ2-5, with D possibly TRBD2 on 5 matching bases. Germline values: CDR1 SNHLY, CDR2 FYNNEI. CDR3 length: 15 amino acids. V lost 4 bases, J lost 1 base, and 13 bases lay in between. The CDR3: CASSAGFLAQETQYF. CDR3 DNA sequence: TGTGCCAGCAGTGCAGGCTTCCTAGCCCAAGAGACCCAGTACTTC.

In this sample, this clone turned up once. This sequence joins TRBV10-3 and TRBJ1-1; 7 bases align to TRBD1. The CDR3 has 15 amino acids. The ends lost 4 bases at V and 1 base at J; junction bases unmatched: 6. In germline, CDR1 is ENHRY, CDR2 SYGVKD. The CDR3 nucleotides read TGTGCCATCAGTGCAAGGGGACAGCAGAACACTGAAGCTTTCTTT. It is translated as CAISARGQQNTEAFF.

This chain links TRBV27 with TRBJ2-3, with TRBD2 as a possible D gene (5 bases). In germline, CDR1 is MNHEY, CDR2 SMNVEV (reference sequence). CDR3 size: 15 residues. Trimming took 5 bases from V and 8 from J, leaving 20 bases between them. The CDR3 here is CASSVGGSRGGTQYF. DNA of the CDR3: TGTGCCAGCAGTGTCGGTGGCTCTAGAGGAGGTACGCAGTATTTT.

This sequence joins TRBV18 and TRBJ1-5; D call uncertain. Between the trimmed V and J ends, which lost 3 bases and 2 bases, there was a span of 2 bases. The germline V gene has CDR1 KGHSH and CDR2 LQKENI. This CDR3 comprises 12 residues. The CDR3 DNA sequence: TGTGCCAGCTCACCGGGCAATCAGCCCCAGCATTTT. Protein: CASSPGNQPQHF.

V gene TRBV5-4 combines with J gene TRBJ1-2; D is perhaps TRBD1 (5 bases). The CDR3 has 14 residues. Germline values: CDR1 SGHNT, CDR2 YYREEE (reference sequence). Trimming stripped 3 bases from V and 5 bases from J, with 14 bases between. CDR3 DNA: TGTGCCAGCAGCTCTCAGGGCCAGGGTTATGGCTACACCTTC. Encoded protein: CASSSQGQGYGYTF. Full variable domain (rest looked up from reference TRBV5-4 and TRBJ1-2): ETGVTQSPTHLIKTRGQQVTLRCSSQSGHNTVSWYQQALGQGPQFIFQYYREEENGRGNFPPRFSGLQFPNYSSELNVNALELDDSALYLCASSSQGQGYGYTFGSGTRLTVV.

This rearrangement joins TRBV10-3 to TRBJ1-2; TRBD1 is a possible D gene (6 bases). V dropped 4 bases and J dropped 0 bases, with 15 bases sitting between them. Per germline, CDR1 ENHRY and CDR2 SYGVKD. The CDR3 is 16 residues long. DNA for the CDR3: TGTGCCATCAGTGGGGGTACAGGGTTGGCTAACTATGGCTACACCTTC. This gives the protein CAISGGTGLANYGYTF.

J is TRBJ2-3 and V is TRBV7-2; possible D gene TRBD2, 5 bases. The germline gives CDR1 SGHTA, CDR2 FQGNSA. The CDR3 has 14 residues. Trimming removed 5 bases from V and 4 bases from J, with 13 bases in between. CDR3 coding DNA: TGTGCCAGCAGCCCCCGGGATAGCGCAGATACGCAGTATTTT. It specifies CASSPRDSADTQYF. The whole variable domain, filled in from reference TRBV7-2 and TRBJ2-3, reads GAGVSQSPSNKVTEKGKDVELRCDPISGHTALYWYRQSLGQGLEFLIYFQGNSAPDKSGLPSDRFSAERTGGSVSTLTIQRTQQEDSAVYLCASSPRDSADTQYFGPGTRLTVL.

The chain has TRBV5-1 and TRBJ1-4; no definite D call. V gave up 0 bases and J gave up 3 bases, with 12 bases separating them. The germline CDR1 and CDR2 sequences are SGHRS and YFSETQ. CDR3 size: 16 residues. DNA of the CDR3: TGCGCCAGCAGCTTGGTGTCCGGGCTAGCTAATGAAAAACTGTTTTTT. The encoded protein is CASSLVSGLANEKLFF.

The gene calls are TRBV5-6 and TRBJ2-5; either TRBD1 or TRBD2 may supply D (5 bases each). Looked up from germline, CDR1 is SGHDT and CDR2 is YYEEEE. The V end was cut by 4 bases, the J end by 5 bases, with 18 bases between. The CDR3 extends over 15 amino acids. CDR3 amino acids: CASSPGPQGGETQYF. In nucleotides, the CDR3 is TGTGCCAGCAGCCCCGGTCCCCAGGGCGGGGAGACCCAGTACTTC.

The chain is built from TRBV30 and TRBJ1-6; TRBD1 agrees at 8 bases. Germline V CDR1 and CDR2: GTSNPN, SVGIG (reference sequence). The CDR3 has 14 amino acids. V shed 4 bases and J 7 bases; nucleotides not matched to a gene: 6. The CDR3 region is CAWTRQGNNSPLHF. In DNA form, the CDR3 reads TGTGCCTGGACCCGACAGGGGAACAATTCACCCCTCCACTTT.

The chain carries TRBV19 and TRBJ2-7; 10 bases are shared with TRBD1. Trimming took 8 bases from V and 3 from J; bases not matched to a gene: 4. The CDR3 loop spans 13 amino acids. Germline V CDR1 and CDR2: LNHDA, SQIVND (reference sequence). The CDR3 here is CASSGTGVYEQYF. The CDR3 bases are TGTGCCAGTTCTGGGACAGGGGTCTACGAGCAGTACTTC. Using reference TRBV19 and TRBJ2-7 for the parts outside the CDR3, the full variable domain is DGGITQSPKYLFRKEGQNVTLSCEQNLNHDAMYWYRQDPGQGLRLIYYSQIVNDFQKGDIAEGYSVSREKKESFPLTVTSAQKNPTAFYLCASSGTGVYEQYFGPGTRLTVT.

This chain links TRBV5-1 with TRBJ2-3; D is unresolved. Trimming removed 0 bases at V and 5 bases at J, with 13 bases between. CDR1 is SGHRS and CDR2 is YFSETQ in the germline V gene. The CDR3 sequence is 15 residues long. The CDR3 sequence: CASSLAGKPGDTQYF. CDR3 sequence (DNA): TGCGCCAGCAGCTTGGCAGGAAAACCGGGAGATACGCAGTATTTT.

The J gene is TRBJ2-2, the V gene TRBV5-1, with TRBD2 matching over 11 bases. The CDR3 consists of 19 residues. V dropped 5 bases and J dropped 0; count of bases not matched to a gene: 12. Germline V gene sequence: CDR1 SGHRS, CDR2 YFSETQ. For the CDR3, the DNA is TGCGCCAGCAGGAGAATGTCGGGACTAGCGGCCGCGAACACCGGGGAGCTGTTTTTT. Translating it yields CASRRMSGLAAANTGELFF.

The chain uses TRBV5-1 and TRBJ1-1, with 7 positions matching TRBD1. Germline CDR1 reads SGHRS; CDR2 reads YFSETQ. CDR3 length: 16 amino acids. The J segment lost 0 bases and the V segment lost 7 bases, leaving 12 bases of the junction unmatched. CDR3 DNA sequence: TGCGCCAGCCAACAAAACGGACAGGCAATGAACACTGAAGCTTTCTTT. This translates into CASQQNGQAMNTEAFF.

This chain joins TRBV14 and TRBJ1-3, with D uncertain. CDR3 length: 14 amino acids. The germline gives CDR1 SGHDN, CDR2 FVKESK. The V end lost 5 bases, the J end lost 1 base, and 9 bases lay between the germline ends. Written as DNA, the CDR3 is TGTGCCAGCAGCACTCCGGGATCTGGAAACACCATATATTTT. Residues: CASSTPGSGNTIYF.

This clone has a handful of counts. The chain has TRBV4-1 and TRBJ1-6, with 7 nucleotides matching TRBD1. J lost 9 bases, V lost 0 bases, and 2 bases had no gene match. CDR3 length: 14 residues. Germline values: CDR1 MGHRA, CDR2 YSYEKL. The DNA of the CDR3 is TGCGCCAGCAGCCAAGAGGCAGGGGGTTCACCCCTCCACTTT. This codes for CASSQEAGGSPLHF.

This chain uses TRBV19 with TRBJ1-1, with D perhaps matching TRBD1 (5 bases). V gave up 7 bases and J gave up 0 bases, with 12 bases separating them. CDR1 and CDR2 (germline): LNHDA, SQIVND (reference sequence). The CDR3 length is 14 residues. CDR3 bases: TGTGCCAGTAAAACTACAGGACTGAACACTGAAGCTTTCTTT. Its translation is CASKTTGLNTEAFF.

In the case of this clone: At one of its ends the junction is not consistent with the germline gene, which may arise from a read error. The chain links TRBV7-9 to TRBJ1-2; D remains ambiguous. The germline CDR1 and CDR2 sequences are SEHNR and FQNEAQ (reference sequence). This CDR3 region has 13 residues. CDR3 bases: TGTGCCAGCAGCTTAGGAGCGCATACTCAAAACATATTC. Protein: CASSLGAHTQNIF.

This CDR3 is CASSLWASGPQETQYF. The CDR3 DNA follows: TGTGCCAGCAGCTTATGGGCTAGCGGGCCGCAAGAGACCCAGTACTTC. The V and J genes are TRBV7-3 and TRBJ2-5; TRBD2 agrees at 8 bases. CDR1 SGHTA and CDR2 FQGTGA come from the germline V gene. This CDR3 comprises 16 residues. With 2 bases clipped from V and 2 bases from J, the junction kept 7 bases outside the gene matches.

The gene calls are TRBV11-1 and TRBJ2-3; 7 positions match TRBD1. With V trimmed by 2 bases and J by 6 bases, 5 bases remained unmatched. The CDR3 loop spans 14 amino acids. Per germline, CDR1 SGHAT and CDR2 FQDESV (reference sequence). The CDR3 here is CASSLLGGQDTQYF. In DNA, the CDR3 is TGTGCCAGCAGCTTATTAGGGGGACAGGATACGCAGTATTTT.

J is TRBJ2-2 and V is TRBV7-9; 9 bases agree with TRBD1. CDR1 is SEHNR, CDR2 FQNEAQ, per germline (reference sequence). Trimming at V came to 6 bases and at J to 10 bases, leaving 6 bases not matched to a gene. The CDR3 is made up of 13 amino acids. CDR3 nucleotide sequence: TGTGCCAGCAGGAGGACAGGGGTTAAGGAGCTGTTTTTT. It encodes CASRRTGVKELFF.

The rearrangement joins TRBV29-1 to TRBJ2-1; 10 positions agree with TRBD2. The CDR3 is made up of 15 amino acids. Germline V lookup: CDR1 SQVTM, CDR2 ANQGSEA. The V and J ends lost 3 bases and 4 bases, in that order; junction bases with no gene match: 6. Here the CDR3 DNA reads TGCAGCGTTGACAGCGGGAGGGCTGTGTACAATGAGCAGTTCTTC. Amino acids: CSVDSGRAVYNEQFF.

The chain is built from TRBV10-3 and TRBJ1-1; TRBD1 might be the D (5 bases). V lost 0 bases, J lost 6 bases, and 14 bases lay in between. Germline V gene sequence: CDR1 ENHRY, CDR2 SYGVKD. CDR3 length: 15 residues. The DNA of the CDR3 is TGTGCCATCAGTGAGTCCATGGGGGGGATGGCTGAAGCTTTCTTT. It yields the protein CAISESMGGMAEAFF.

The chain uses TRBV2 and TRBJ2-2; either TRBD1 or TRBD2 may supply D (5 bases each). The germline V gene encodes CDR1 SNHLY and CDR2 FYNNEI. The CDR3 totals 14 residues. With 9 bases removed from V and 4 bases from J, the gap between germline ends came to 15 bases. The CDR3 nucleotides are TGTGCCAGTAGAGGCAGGGAGAGCACCGGGGAGCTGTTTTTT. Translation gives CASRGRESTGELFF.

This chain uses TRBV18 with TRBJ2-5; a possible D gene is TRBD1 (5 bases). The CDR3 loop spans 13 amino acids. Germline loops: CDR1 KGHSH, CDR2 LQKENI. V was clipped by 4 bases and J by 5 bases, with 11 bases between them. CDR3 in amino acids: CASSQGQGETQYF. The CDR3 region has the DNA TGTGCCAGCTCACAAGGCCAGGGTGAGACCCAGTACTTC.